This T cell receptor (beta chain) is drawn from a study of blood T cells in healthy people across ages. A J-beta primer mix and a sample-barcoded 5' primer were used in a second PCR of roughly 6 to 12 cycles. TCRdb re-derived calls from the 5' RACE reads in MiXCR, one entry per CDR3 protein. Among some 850,000 distinct CDR3 sequences listed, more than 25% were seen once. Germline V gene data show CDR1 as SGHTA and CDR2 as FQGNSA. CDR3 size: 14 residues. J lost 4 bases, V lost 4 bases, and 5 bases had no gene match. The same data also went into a second study, on T cells of mothers and their children.

This receptor was obtained from a boy under 18 in good health. The chain is built from TRBV7-2 and TRBJ1-2; 8 nucleotides line up with TRBD1. Sequencing was done on a sample of blood. The CDR3: CASSSDRAGYGYTF. CDR3 bases: TGTGCCAGCAGCTCGGACAGGGCAGGCTATGGCTACACCTTC.